The T cell receptor (beta chain) described here comes from a study of cytomegalovirus exposure and HLA in healthy donors. Whole-study findings and limits: It was reported in a later analysis that an Asian-associated ancestry cluster showed fewer N-insertions than the roughly 660-donor mean.

PCR was performed using 60 Vbeta and 13 Jbeta primers. Measured with immunoSEQ multiplex PCR; TCRdb has only the in-frame clones, and not every one. This sample's clone table lists 200,000 or so clones. Germline trimming cut 5 bases from V and 0 bases from J; bases unmatched to any gene: 5. This CDR3 is built from 16 residues. The V gene's germline CDR1 is SGHTA and CDR2 FQGTGA. Concerning this clone itself: What it binds is unknown.

Specimen: PBMCs. The clonotype was recovered from a boy aged 10-17 years in good health and CMV-seronegative. The chain carries TRBV7-3 and TRBJ2-3, with 10 nucleotides matching TRBD1. The CDR3 nucleotides read TGTGCCAGCAGCCGCACGGGACAGGGGAGCACAGATACGCAGTATTTT. This codes for CASSRTGQGSTDTQYF.